This is a list of T cell receptor beta chains from one sample in a study of Ad26.COV2.S vaccination and SARS-CoV-2 variants. Using immunoSEQ multiplex PCR, the repertoire was profiled, and TCRdb retains in-frame clones only, with some absent. This repertoire shows 500,000 or so clones, around 90% found once; its top ten account for roughly 13%. The sample in question was peripheral blood, obtained in a trial of Ad26.COV2.S vaccine versus placebo. The receptors were sampled from a person aged 18-65 years who received the Ad26.COV2.S COVID-19 vaccine or a placebo. Both conserved end residues are part of each CDR3. D genes are given only for firm matches. The size entry is marked missing in some rows and otherwise reads once, few, many or a size class.

cdr3_aa cdr3_nt d_call j_call v_call clone_size cdr3_length
CASSGVRDRGGTSEAFF TGCGCCAGCAGCGGAGTAAGGGACAGGGGAGGCACTTCTGAAGCTTTCTTT TRBD1 TRBJ1-1 TRBV5-1 . 17
CAIREISNSPLHF TGTGCCATCAGGGAGATATCGAATTCACCCCTCCACTTT . TRBJ1-6 TRBV10-3 . 13
CAISPRARTSTDTQYF TGTGCCATCAGTCCAAGGGCTCGTACTAGCACAGATACGCAGTATTTT . TRBJ2-3 TRBV10-3 . 16
CASRGNYEQYF TGTGCCAGCAGGGGAAACTACGAGCAGTACTTC . TRBJ2-7 TRBV28 . 11
CASSIPGGVAGNEQFF TGTGCCAGTAGTATACCGGGAGGAGTTGCGGGCAATGAGCAGTTCTTC TRBD2 TRBJ2-1 TRBV19 . 16
CAISDPTYSYEQYF TGTGCCATCAGTGACCCGACTTACTCCTACGAGCAGTACTTC . TRBJ2-7 TRBV10-3 few 14
CASSKFTQTPTNTGELFF TGTGCCAGCAGTAAGTTCACCCAGACACCAACGAACACCGGGGAGCTGTTTTTT . TRBJ2-2 TRBV27 . 18
CASSPHRGGEQYF TGTGCCAGCAGCCCCCACAGGGGGGGCGAGCAGTACTTC . TRBJ2-7 TRBV5-5 . 13
CATIGGARDSYNEQFF TGTGCCACCATCGGGGGGGCGAGGGACTCCTACAATGAGCAGTTCTTC TRBD2 TRBJ2-1 TRBV2 . 16
CASSNYRGGAFF TGTGCCAGCAGCAATTACAGGGGGGGAGCTTTCTTT TRBD1 TRBJ1-1 TRBV28 . 12
CASTTAGGIKFF TGTGCCAGCACCACAGCGGGAGGGATTAAGTTCTTC TRBD2 TRBJ2-1 TRBV27 . 12
CASSQDQNFQLIKQPQHF TGTGCCAGCAGCCAAGACCAGAACTTCCAGTTAATAAAGCAGCCCCAGCATTTT . TRBJ1-5 TRBV3-1/TRBV3-2 . 18
CSASGPRAYEQYF TGCAGTGCTAGTGGCCCCCGGGCCTACGAGCAGTACTTC . TRBJ2-7 TRBV20-1 . 13
CASSLNSGQGTGELFF TGTGCCAGCAGCTTAAATTCGGGACAGGGAACCGGGGAGCTGTTTTTT TRBD1 TRBJ2-2 TRBV7-3 . 16
CASRAGSYEQYF TGTGCCTCCCGAGCGGGAAGCTACGAGCAGTACTTC TRBD2 TRBJ2-7 TRBV30 . 12
CASSRQGAQDEKLFF TGTGCCAGCAGCCGACAGGGGGCGCAGGATGAAAAACTGTTTTTT TRBD1 TRBJ1-4 TRBV5-4 . 15
CASSLRTSGHNEQFF TGTGCCAGCAGCCTAAGGACTAGCGGACACAATGAGCAGTTCTTC TRBD2 TRBJ2-1 TRBV7-2 . 15
CASSPDRNYGYTF TGTGCCAGCTCACCGGACAGAAACTATGGCTACACCTTC . TRBJ1-2 TRBV18 . 13
CASYVVGGGEQFF TGTGCCAGCTATGTTGTCGGGGGGGGTGAGCAGTTCTTC TRBD2 TRBJ2-1 TRBV5-4 . 13
CASSLRDERNTEAFF TGTGCCAGCAGTTTAAGGGACGAAAGGAACACTGAAGCTTTCTTT . TRBJ1-1 TRBV28 once 15
CASSFRQSSYNSPLHF TGTGCCAGCAGTTTCCGACAGAGCTCCTATAATTCACCCCTCCACTTT . TRBJ1-6 TRBV6-5 . 16
CASSVGAGTEAFF TGTGCCAGCAGCGTAGGGGCGGGGACTGAAGCTTTCTTT . TRBJ1-1 TRBV9 . 13
CATQGAPGMGEQYF TGTGCCACCCAGGGGGCCCCTGGGATGGGCGAGCAGTACTTC TRBD1 TRBJ2-7 TRBV24-1 once 14
CASRTSGGSYEQYF TGTGCCAGCAGAACTTCGGGGGGGTCTTACGAGCAGTACTTC TRBD2 TRBJ2-7 TRBV6-5 once 14
CASSPGGPGLKRIQETQYF TGTGCCAGCAGCCCAGGGGGCCCGGGACTCAAACGTATACAAGAGACCCAGTACTTC TRBD1 TRBJ2-5 TRBV7-9 . 19
CASSLVGSFTDTQYF TGCGCCAGCAGCTTGGTGGGTAGTTTCACAGATACGCAGTATTTT . TRBJ2-3 TRBV5-1 . 15
CASRSVGGQETQYF TGTGCCAGCCGTTCGGTCGGGGGGCAAGAGACCCAGTACTTC TRBD2 TRBJ2-5 TRBV19 . 14
CSVAGEKDEQYF TGCAGCGTTGCGGGGGAGAAGGACGAGCAGTACTTC . TRBJ2-7 TRBV29-1 . 12
CASSQAPIESSWAYNEQFF TGTGCCAGCAGCCAAGCGCCAATAGAAAGTAGTTGGGCATACAATGAGCAGTTCTTC . TRBJ2-1 TRBV3-1/TRBV3-2 . 19
CASSEIGYGYTF TGTGCCAGCAGTGAAATCGGCTATGGCTACACCTTC . TRBJ1-2 TRBV2 once 12
CASSPVVTGSLQYF TGTGCCAGCAGCCCGGTAGTAACGGGGTCGTTGCAGTACTTC . TRBJ2-7 TRBV3-1/TRBV3-2 . 14
CASSSGQGYGYTF TGTGCCAGCAGTTCGGGACAGGGCTATGGCTACACCTTC TRBD1 TRBJ1-2 TRBV28 . 13
CASIDRGLGDTQYF TGTGCCAGCATAGACAGGGGGCTAGGAGATACGCAGTATTTT TRBD1 TRBJ2-3 TRBV19 once 14
CASSPVGQGLSYEQYF TGTGCCAGCAGCCCCGTCGGACAGGGTCTATCCTACGAGCAGTACTTC TRBD1 TRBJ2-7 TRBV4-2 . 16
CASSVTGLDEQYF TGTGCCAGCAGCGTGACAGGGTTGGATGAGCAGTACTTC TRBD1 TRBJ2-7 TRBV5-4 . 13
CASSLRLGLTGELFF TGTGCCAGCAGCTTGCGATTGGGCCTGACAGGGGAGCTGTTTTTT . TRBJ2-2 TRBV7-8 once 15
CASSLRQSNYGYTF TGTGCCAGCAGCTTACGTCAGAGCAACTATGGCTACACCTTC . TRBJ1-2 TRBV5-6 . 14
CASAPPGQNTEAFF TGTGCCAGCGCCCCCCCAGGTCAGAACACTGAAGCTTTCTTT . TRBJ1-1 TRBV28 few 14
CASRDGGTGELFF TGCGCCAGCAGAGACGGGGGGACCGGGGAGCTGTTTTTT TRBD2 TRBJ2-2 TRBV5-1 . 13
CAWRGLAGVIGELFF TGTGCCTGGAGGGGACTAGCGGGAGTCATCGGGGAGCTGTTTTTT TRBD2 TRBJ2-2 TRBV30 . 15
CASSSYNEQFF TGTGCCAGCAGCTCCTACAATGAGCAGTTCTTC . TRBJ2-1 TRBV28 . 11
CATKMGVSSYNEQFF TGTGCCACCAAAATGGGGGTTAGCTCCTACAATGAGCAGTTCTTC . TRBJ2-1 TRBV19 . 15
CASSPVVGQNTEAFF TGTGCCAGCTCACCAGTGGTCGGACAGAACACTGAAGCTTTCTTT . TRBJ1-1 TRBV18 . 15
CASSLAAGPQYF TGTGCCAGCAGTTTGGCCGCTGGGCCGCAGTATTTT . TRBJ2-3 TRBV28 . 12
CASSPSSRGLGGYTF TGTGCCAGTTCACCTAGTTCTCGGGGTCTCGGTGGCTACACCTTC . TRBJ1-2 TRBV19 . 15
CASSEGVSYNQPQHF TGTGCCAGCAGTGAAGGCGTCAGCTACAATCAGCCCCAGCATTTT . TRBJ1-5 TRBV6-1 . 15
CASSLGVGGYTF TGTGCCAGCAGTTTAGGTGTGGGTGGCTACACCTTC . TRBJ1-2 TRBV28 . 12
CAWTSVRASGSTFGNTIYF TGTGCCTGGACCTCGGTTCGGGCTAGCGGGAGTACGTTTGGAAACACCATATATTTT . TRBJ1-3 TRBV30 . 19
CASSRGLVMYEQYF TGTGCCAGCAGCCGCGGACTAGTTATGTACGAGCAGTACTTC TRBD2 TRBJ2-7 TRBV3-1/TRBV3-2 . 14
CASSFAPSSYEQYF TGTGCCAGTAGTTTTGCACCGAGCTCCTACGAGCAGTACTTC . TRBJ2-7 TRBV19 . 14